The clone carrying this T cell receptor beta chain was found once. Its antigen is not known. The record originates from a study of shared clonotypes between healthy human individuals. Study-wide findings and caveats: Exclusively blood specimens were collected; tissue repertoires likely differ.

The V gene's germline CDR1 is SGHRS and CDR2 YFSETQ. V was trimmed by 4 bases and J by 2 bases, leaving 12 bases between them. This CDR3 comprises 14 residues. Approximately 220 ng DNA, 25,000 to 30,000 T cell genomes, went into each sorted-subset replicate PCR. Sequencing was performed with immunoSEQ multiplex PCR; in TCRdb, only in-frame clones are kept and a portion is missing. The sample yields around 600,000 clones, around 97% seen once. The genes are TRBV5-1 and TRBJ2-5, with D possibly TRBD2 on 6 matching bases. The sequencing input was naive CD4+ T cells sorted from blood. Subset described: CD45RA+ positively selected. This TCR derives from a woman in her 30s in good health. This chain's CDR3 is CASSEAGLQETQYF. The CDR3 region has the DNA TGCGCCAGCAGCGAGGCGGGATTACAAGAGACCCAGTACTTC.